Listed below are T cell receptor beta chains from one sample, sequenced in a study of blood T cell repertoires in COVID-19. Measured with immunoSEQ multiplex PCR; TCRdb has only the in-frame clones, and not every one. Found here are a few hundred thousand clones, 80% to 90% of them singletons; the top ten hold around 7.8%. Sequenced: peripheral blood. All receptors come from a woman aged 45 to 65 who had recovered from COVID-19. Each CDR3 is given with its conserved first and last residue. D genes are given only for firm matches. Some rows mark clone size as missing; the rest say once, few, many or name a class of expanded clone.

J | length | size | D | V | DNA | CDR3
TRBJ1-1 | 14 | NA | NA | TRBV19 | TGTGCCAGTAGTAGACTTACTATGAACACTGAAGCTTTCTTT | CASSRLTMNTEAFF
TRBJ2-4 | 15 | NA | TRBD1 | TRBV28 | TGTGCCAGCAGGCCGAACAGGGGTCCCAAAAACATTCAGTACTTC | CASRPNRGPKNIQYF
TRBJ2-7 | 15 | NA | TRBD2 | TRBV7-2 | TGTGCCAGCAGCTTAGGGACTAGCGACTCCTACGAGCAGTACTTC | CASSLGTSDSYEQYF
TRBJ2-1 | 16 | NA | NA | TRBV7-9 | TGTGCCAGCAGCTTCCTACTCCCTTCAGGGTACAATGAGCAGTTCTTC | CASSFLLPSGYNEQFF
TRBJ1-2 | 14 | NA | TRBD1 | TRBV5-4 | TGTGCCAGCAGCTTGGGCTGGACAGGGGGTGGCTACACCTTC | CASSLGWTGGGYTF
TRBJ2-5 | 14 | NA | NA | TRBV28 | TGTGCCAGCAGGGGAGCCGGATATTTAGAGACCCAGTACTTC | CASRGAGYLETQYF
TRBJ1-1 | 16 | NA | NA | TRBV5-1 | TGCGCCACCAAACAGGGTGGTGGGGGCCTCAACACTGAAGCTTTCTTT | CATKQGGGGLNTEAFF
TRBJ2-1 | 15 | NA | NA | TRBV9 | TGTGCCAGCAGCGTAACAGGGTGGGCCTACAATGAGCAGTTCTTC | CASSVTGWAYNEQFF
TRBJ1-2 | 15 | NA | TRBD1 | TRBV28 | TGTGCCAGCAGTAGGACAGGGGCATTTACCTATGGCTACACCTTC | CASSRTGAFTYGYTF
TRBJ1-2 | 13 | once | NA | TRBV5-6 | TGTGCCAGCAGCTTGGCCTGGACAGTTGGCTACACCTTC | CASSLAWTVGYTF
TRBJ2-1 | 12 | NA | NA | TRBV4-1 | TGCGCCAGCCCCCCAGGGGTCGATGAGCAGTTCTTC | CASPPGVDEQFF
TRBJ2-1 | 15 | NA | TRBD2 | TRBV6-5 | TGTGCCAGCAGTTTTACTAGCGGGGGGGACCGTGAGCAGTTCTTC | CASSFTSGGDREQFF
TRBJ1-2 | 14 | NA | NA | TRBV4-3 | TGCGCCAGCAGCCAAGACGCGGCTGTCGGTGGCTACACCTTC | CASSQDAAVGGYTF
TRBJ2-7 | 14 | NA | NA | TRBV5-4 | TGTGCCAGCAGCAAGAATACAGGGTCCGGCGAGCAGTACTTC | CASSKNTGSGEQYF
TRBJ1-1 | 12 | NA | TRBD1 | TRBV12-3/TRBV12-4 | TGTGCCAGCAGGGACAGGGGAATTGAAGCTTTCTTT | CASRDRGIEAFF
TRBJ1-2 | 12 | NA | NA | TRBV5-6 | TGTGCCAGCAGCTTGACGGGAAACGGCTACACCTTC | CASSLTGNGYTF
TRBJ1-1 | 14 | NA | NA | TRBV7-2 | TGTGCCAGCAGCTTACGAGGGAGGAACACTGAAGCTTTCTTT | CASSLRGRNTEAFF
TRBJ1-4 | 14 | NA | TRBD1 | TRBV29-1 | TGCAGCGTAGGGGCGACAGGGGGTAATGAAAAACTGTTTTTT | CSVGATGGNEKLFF
TRBJ2-3 | 15 | NA | NA | TRBV28 | TGTGCCAGCAGTTACGGACAGGGAGGGACAGATACGCAGTATTTT | CASSYGQGGTDTQYF
TRBJ1-5 | 14 | NA | NA | TRBV30 | TGTGCCTGGAGTGGGGCGCATAGCAATCAGCCCCAGCATTTT | CAWSGAHSNQPQHF
TRBJ2-7 | 16 | NA | NA | TRBV15 | TGTGCCACCAGCAGAGATGGTGTAGGCAGGGGATACGAGCAGTACTTC | CATSRDGVGRGYEQYF
TRBJ1-4 | 16 | NA | NA | TRBV7-6 | TGTGCCAGCAGCTCGGGTCTGACCGACTTGGTGGAAAAACTGTTTTTT | CASSSGLTDLVEKLFF
TRBJ2-2 | 14 | NA | NA | TRBV7-9 | TGTGCCAGCAGCTTAAGAGAGAACACCGGGGAGCTGTTTTTT | CASSLRENTGELFF
TRBJ2-1 | 14 | NA | TRBD1 | TRBV6-2/TRBV6-3 | TGTGCCAGCAGTGGGACAGTGGCCAACAATGAGCAGTTCTTC | CASSGTVANNEQFF
TRBJ1-3 | 17 | NA | NA | TRBV9 | TGTGCCAGCAGCGTAGACCCGGTCGCCTCCTCTGGAAACACCATATATTTT | CASSVDPVASSGNTIYF
TRBJ2-7 | 14 | NA | TRBD1 | TRBV5-4 | TGTGCCAGCAGTGGGGACAGTACATTATACGAGCAGTACTTC | CASSGDSTLYEQYF
TRBJ1-5 | 15 | NA | TRBD1 | TRBV6-2/TRBV6-3 | TGTGCCAGCAGTGGTAGGGGGCTTAGCAATCAGCCCCAGCATTTT | CASSGRGLSNQPQHF
TRBJ1-4 | 15 | NA | TRBD1 | TRBV18 | TGTGCCAGCTCACCACTTGGACAGGGAGAAGAAAAACTGTTTTTT | CASSPLGQGEEKLFF
TRBJ1-2 | 12 | once | NA | TRBV19 | TGTGCCAGTACCTCACCGGGACTAAGCTACACCTTC | CASTSPGLSYTF